One sample yielded the 8 T cell receptor beta chains listed below, sequenced in a study of T cell changes during pregnancy in multiple sclerosis (dated by TCRdb to between 2019 and 2020). Libraries were constructed by the immunoSEQ multiplex PCR assay. TCRdb retrieved this table from immuneACCESS and kept in-frame rearrangements only. Not all clones are present; in checked studies, unresolved V genes account for under half, and no reason is known for the remainder. Counted in this sample were more than 65,000 clones; 90% of them appeared once. Over 7.5% of the sample is in the top ten clones. The material was peripheral blood, obtained after pregnancy. The receptors come from a female donor in good health, enrolled as a control in a pregnancy study.

This clone occurred once. The chain is built from TRBV6-4 and TRBJ2-2; 14 nucleotides line up with TRBD2. V was pared by 5 bases and J by 0 bases, with 8 bases of the junction left unmatched. The CDR3 extends over 19 amino acids. Germline-derived CDR1 and CDR2 are MRHNA and SNTAGT. CDR3 nucleotides: TGTGCCAGCAGTCAAGGGGGACTAGCGGGAGTAGCGAACACCGGGGAGCTGTTTTTT. The encoded protein is CASSQGGLAGVANTGELFF.

The chain links TRBV19 to TRBJ1-3; D call uncertain. The CDR3 consists of 17 residues. Germline CDR1 reads LNHDA; CDR2 reads SQIVND (reference sequence). The V gene lost 5 bases and the J gene lost 0 bases, with 17 bases spanning the gap. As DNA, the CDR3 is TGTGCCAGTAGTCCCCCGACCCTAGGTTCCTCTGGAAACACCATATATTTT. Encoded protein: CASSPPTLGSSGNTIYF. Full variable domain (outside the CDR3, taken from reference TRBV19 and TRBJ1-3): DGGITQSPKYLFRKEGQNVTLSCEQNLNHDAMYWYRQDPGQGLRLIYYSQIVNDFQKGDIAEGYSVSREKKESFPLTVTSAQKNPTAFYLCASSPPTLGSSGNTIYFGEGSWLTVV.

The chain has TRBV4-1 and TRBJ1-5; D gene unclear. Per the germline V gene, CDR1 is MGHRA and CDR2 is YSYEKL. This CDR3 region has 15 residues. The V and J ends lost 0 bases and 5 bases respectively, with 11 bases between them. The CDR3: CASSQDPPPDQPQHF. Written as DNA, the CDR3 is TGCGCCAGCAGCCAAGATCCGCCGCCGGATCAGCCCCAGCATTTT.

The V gene is TRBV30, the J gene TRBJ1-1; possible D gene TRBD1, 6 bases. Trimming cost V 0 bases and J 1 base, with 9 bases left between them. In germline, CDR1 is GTSNPN, CDR2 SVGIG (reference sequence). There are 14 residues in the CDR3. This chain's CDR3 is CAWSVLTGNTEAFF. The CDR3 bases are TGTGCCTGGAGTGTATTGACAGGGAACACTGAAGCTTTCTTT. Full variable domain (rest looked up from reference TRBV30 and TRBJ1-1): SQTIHQWPATLVQPVGSPLSLECTVEGTSNPNLYWYRQAAGRGLQLLFYSVGIGQISSEVPQNLSASRPQDRQFILSSKKLLLSDSGFYLCAWSVLTGNTEAFFGQGTRLTVV.

V usage is TRBV7-7 and J usage is TRBJ2-5, with 10 bases matching TRBD2. The CDR3 is 15 amino acids. J was trimmed by 1 base and V by 5 bases; bases with no gene match: 4. Germline values: CDR1 SSHAT, CDR2 FNYEAQ (reference sequence). CDR3 sequence reads: CASSPLAGPQETQYF. CDR3 DNA sequence: TGTGCCAGCAGCCCACTAGCGGGACCCCAAGAGACCCAGTACTTC.

This chain links TRBV5-1 with TRBJ2-7, with 9 bases lining up with TRBD2. The CDR3 is 14 amino acids. V shed 7 bases, J shed 5 bases, and the junction held 10 bases outside the gene matches. Germline V lookup: CDR1 SGHRS, CDR2 YFSETQ. This CDR3 is CASGGGLAGDEQYF. The DNA of the CDR3 is TGCGCCAGCGGGGGGGGACTAGCCGGGGACGAGCAGTACTTC.

The chain joins TRBV20-1 to TRBJ2-7; D remains unclear. The V gene's germline CDR1 is DFQATT and CDR2 SNEGSKA (reference sequence). The ends were cut back, 1 base at V and 4 bases at J, with 5 bases in the middle. This CDR3 is built from 11 residues. In DNA, the CDR3 is TGCAGTGCTAGAGGAGAATACGAGCAGTACTTC. This translates into CSARGEYEQYF.

The rearrangement uses TRBV6-5 and TRBJ2-2; no clear D. The germline V and J ends were trimmed by 1 base and 2 bases, with 2 bases remaining between them. The CDR3 totals 13 residues. Germline CDR1 reads MNHEY; CDR2 reads SVGAGI. In DNA, the CDR3 is TGTGCCAGCAGTTACTTAAACACCGGGGAGCTGTTTTTT. It translates to CASSYLNTGELFF.